The sequence of this TCR beta chain was determined in a study of OX40 agonist ivuxolimab in advanced cancers. Broadly, across the study: Ivuxolimab, which targeted the costimulatory receptor OX40 (CD134), was an agonistic, fully human IgG2 monoclonal antibody. Intravenous ivuxolimab was administered to patients every 2 weeks at six dose levels: 0.01, 0.1, 0.3, 1.5, 3 and 10 mg/kg. Of the roughly 51 dose-escalation patients, hepatocellular carcinoma was present in approximately 20, melanoma in roughly 15, renal cell carcinoma in 9 and head and neck cancer in 9. In the dose-escalation cohort, 82.7% of patients were male, and the mean age was roughly 56 years with a range of about 23 to 79. Patients were allowed to have had prior anti-PD-1, anti-PD-L1 or anti-CTLA-4 therapy, and approximately 40% of the dose-escalation patients had previously received checkpoint inhibitors. Partial responses occurred in three dose-escalation patients, of whom one had hepatocellular carcinoma and two had cutaneous melanoma. The purpose of peripheral TCRbeta sequencing was to test whether ivuxolimab changed TCR sequence diversity and led to clonal T-cell expansion. The monotherapy dose-escalation portion (N of about 47 patients) of the phase I ivuxolimab trial is reported in the paper. General study outcomes and caveats: After ivuxolimab, more expanded clones were found on average in CD8+ T cells than in CD4+ T cells. Low levels of normalized T-cell clonal expansion were also seen in some patients who did not respond. At doses of 0.1 to 3.0 mg/kg, clonal expansion of both CD4+ and CD8+ T cells in blood was seen between baseline and week 6. In partial responders in the 0.1-3.0 mg/kg groups, normalized peripheral clonal expansion was found to be among the lowest, especially among CD8+ T cells. Antigen specificity was not determined for the clonally expanded peripheral T cells.

Patients with a history of autoimmune disease or receiving systemic immunosuppression were excluded from the trial. Peripheral blood for TCR sequencing was collected from all dose cohorts at baseline, on cycle 4 day 1, and on cycle 7 day 1. Samples came from an open-label, multicenter, first-in-human phase I dose-escalation trial of ivuxolimab. Adults with locally advanced or metastatic melanoma, renal cell, hepatocellular, or head and neck squamous cell carcinoma were enrolled in the trial. Before TCR sequencing, CD4+ T cells and CD8+ T cells from peripheral blood were sorted into separate populations. For sequencing of the TCRbeta CDR3 region, genomic DNA was extracted from the sorted cells. The immunoSEQ Assay was used to sequence the TCRbeta CDR3 regions. TCRdb retrieved this table from immuneACCESS and kept in-frame rearrangements only. Not all clones are present; in checked studies, unresolved V genes account for under half, and no reason is known for the remainder. A total of 60,000 to 85,000 clones appear in this sample, 89% of them only once. In total, the top ten clones hold 3% to 4% of the sample.

Of note for this clone: Its antigen has not been determined. One base away there is no much larger clone; base qualities are not given.

This specimen was CD4+ or CD8+ T cells sorted from blood, taken in a trial of the OX40 agonist ivuxolimab. The sequence came from an adult with an advanced solid tumor such as melanoma, head and neck, liver or kidney cancer.

This receptor has the CDR3 CASSAKEGVGYTF. DNA sequence: TGTGCCAGCAGCGCAAAGGAGGGTGTTGGCTACACCTTC. Recombination connected TRBV7-3 to TRBJ1-2; the D gene is not confidently resolved. V is clipped by 5 bases and J by 7 bases, and the sequence between their germline boundaries is 14 bases long. Reading the germline V gene gives CDR1 SGHTA and CDR2 FQGTGA. The CDR3 covers 13 residues, taking in both the cysteine and the phenylalanine. Left in the record is the CDR3 DNA by itself, 39 bases read in frame from the first base.